Presented here are 18 T cell receptor beta chains from one specimen sequenced in a study of lymphopenia after photon versus proton radiotherapy. Libraries were prepared by immunoSEQ multiplex PCR; TCRdb keeps only in-frame clonotypes and omits some of them. The sample lists 60,000 to 75,000 clones; approximately 86% were seen once. The starting material was peripheral blood, obtained from a patient treated with photon-based radiotherapy. The receptor set was obtained from a man aged 40-49 years with gastric cancer.

This chain links TRBV4-1 with TRBJ2-7, with TRBD1 identical over 8 bases. V shed 0 bases and J 7 bases; nucleotides not matched to a gene: 8. The CDR3 loop spans 15 amino acids. Germline values: CDR1 MGHRA, CDR2 YSYEKL. CDR3 sequence: CASSQDRTGLREQYF. In DNA, the CDR3 is TGCGCCAGCAGCCAAGATAGGACAGGGTTGAGGGAGCAGTACTTC.

This sequence joins TRBV5-1 and TRBJ2-7; 11 nucleotides agree with TRBD2. The trim removed 6 bases at V and 3 bases at J, leaving 5 bases unmatched. Germline values: CDR1 SGHRS, CDR2 YFSETQ. The CDR3 is made up of 14 amino acids. The CDR3 DNA reads TGCGCCAGCACCTCCGGGACTAGCGGCTACGAGCAGTACTTC. Protein sequence: CASTSGTSGYEQYF.

V usage is TRBV10-3 and J usage is TRBJ1-1; TRBD1 is a possible D gene (5 bases). Germline CDR1 ENHRY, CDR2 SYGVKD. This CDR3 region has 13 residues. V lost 2 bases to trimming and J lost 6 bases, with 10 bases between them. CDR3 sequence reads: CAISERDSSEAFF. Here the CDR3 DNA reads TGTGCCATCAGTGAGCGCGACAGTTCTGAAGCTTTCTTT.

The gene calls are TRBV30 and TRBJ2-3, with 8 bases fitting TRBD1. Germline V gene sequence: CDR1 GTSNPN, CDR2 SVGIG (reference sequence). This CDR3 is 14 amino acids long. The trim removed 1 base at V and 4 bases at J, leaving 4 bases unmatched. CDR3 sequence reads: CAWSEGQAADTQYF. Written as DNA, the CDR3 is TGTGCCTGGAGTGAGGGACAGGCAGCAGATACGCAGTATTTT.

The chain is built from TRBV19 and TRBJ2-6; D possibly corresponds to TRBD2 (6 bases). Trimming shortened V by 7 bases and J by 1 base, and 17 bases separated the two germline ends. CDR3 size: 17 residues. Germline CDR1 reads LNHDA; CDR2 reads SQIVND (reference sequence). The chain's CDR3 is CASIRGGLTSGANVLTF. The CDR3, as DNA: TGTGCCAGTATTAGGGGAGGCCTTACTTCTGGGGCCAACGTCCTGACTTTC.

V and J are TRBV10-3 and TRBJ1-2; a weak D match, TRBD1 (6 bases). In germline, CDR1 is ENHRY, CDR2 SYGVKD. V lost 9 bases to trimming and J lost 2 bases, with 19 bases between them. CDR3 size: 15 residues. CDR3 protein: CAIKSDSPRNYGYTF. The CDR3 nucleotides are TGTGCCATAAAGTCGGACAGCCCGAGGAACTATGGCTACACCTTC.

In its sample, this clone was seen once. V gene TRBV6-1 combines with J gene TRBJ1-5, with D perhaps TRBD1 (5 bases). This CDR3 is 15 amino acids long. Trimming took off 2 bases at V and 3 bases at J, with 11 bases between the two ends. The germline V gene encodes CDR1 MNHNS and CDR2 SASEGT. This CDR3 is CASSELGPINQPQHF. The CDR3 DNA reads as TGTGCCAGCAGTGAATTGGGGCCTATCAATCAGCCCCAGCATTTT.

This chain connects TRBV5-1 to TRBJ1-4, with 10 bases fitting TRBD1. The CDR3 spans 16 residues. V dropped 1 base and J dropped 4; count of bases not matched to a gene: 4. Germline-derived CDR1 and CDR2 are SGHRS and YFSETQ. DNA for the CDR3: TGCGCCAGCAGCTTGTTGGGACAGGGGAATAATGAAAAACTGTTTTTT. Its protein product is CASSLLGQGNNEKLFF.

The chain links TRBV4-2 to TRBJ2-7; D possibly corresponds to TRBD2 (7 bases). The germline V gene encodes CDR1 LGHNA and CDR2 YNFKEQ. This CDR3 has 18 amino acids. Trimming took 0 bases from V and 3 from J, leaving 21 bases between them. The CDR3, as DNA: TGTGCCAGCAGCCAAGAACTTAGCCGCGGGGGCCGGGACTACGAGCAGTACTTC. As protein: CASSQELSRGGRDYEQYF.

V is TRBV4-1 and J is TRBJ1-5; D remains ambiguous. V shed 1 base and J shed 3 bases, with 10 bases lying between them. Germline V gives CDR1 MGHRA, CDR2 YSYEKL. The CDR3 totals 15 residues. CDR3 amino acids: CASSQARTPNQPQHF. The DNA of the CDR3 is TGCGCCAGCAGCCAAGCCCGGACTCCCAATCAGCCCCAGCATTTT.

V gene TRBV19 combines with J gene TRBJ2-7; TRBD1 agrees at 12 bases. V lost 4 bases, J lost 3 bases, and 4 bases stayed unmatched. In germline, CDR1 is LNHDA, CDR2 SQIVND (reference sequence). The CDR3 sequence is 15 residues long. CDR3 sequence reads: CASSRGQGAGYEQYF. CDR3 DNA: TGTGCCAGTAGTAGGGGACAGGGGGCAGGCTACGAGCAGTACTTC.

This clone is labeled as medium-sized (0.01 to 0.1%). V and J are TRBV4-3 and TRBJ2-6; D is unclear. The V gene lost 0 bases and the J gene lost 2 bases, with 8 bases spanning the gap. This CDR3 region has 16 residues. The germline gives CDR1 LGHNA, CDR2 YSLEER. The CDR3: CASSQDRTAGANVLTF. The CDR3 region has the DNA TGCGCCAGCAGCCAAGATCGGACGGCTGGGGCCAACGTCCTGACTTTC.

The rearrangement links TRBV5-1 to TRBJ1-1; the D gene is possibly TRBD1 (5 bases). The CDR3 sequence is 18 residues long. CDR1 and CDR2 (germline): SGHRS, YFSETQ. Trimming left V 2 bases short and J 4 bases short, with 24 bases between. The CDR3 region has the DNA TGCGCCAGCAGCTTACTCGGGAGAGGGGCGGGGATTGTCACTGAAGCTTTCTTT. Translated, it gives CASSLLGRGAGIVTEAFF. Combining the CDR3 with reference TRBV5-1 and TRBJ1-1 gives the whole variable domain KAGVTQTPRYLIKTRGQQVTLSCSPISGHRSVSWYQQTPGQGLQFLFEYFSETQRNKGNFPGRFSGRQFSNSRSEMNVSTLELGDSALYLCASSLLGRGAGIVTEAFFGQGTRLTVV.

The V call is TRBV28, the J call TRBJ2-2; D unclear. The CDR3 has 11 residues. Trimming removed 11 bases at V and 1 base at J, with 5 bases between. The germline V gene has CDR1 MDHEN and CDR2 SYDVKM. The DNA for the CDR3 is TGTGCCCTGGGGAACACCGGGGAGCTGTTTTTT. This gives the protein CALGNTGELFF.

The chain employs TRBV5-8 and TRBJ1-5; 11 nucleotides align to TRBD1. The CDR3 is 15 residues long. Looked up from germline, CDR1 is SGHTS and CDR2 is YDEGEE. With 4 bases clipped from V and 5 bases from J, the junction kept 5 bases outside the gene matches. CDR3 in amino acids: CASSPGTGGYQPQHF. The CDR3 region has the DNA TGTGCCAGCAGCCCCGGGACAGGGGGGTATCAGCCCCAGCATTTT.

This chain uses TRBV10-3 with TRBJ2-7, with 8 bases fitting TRBD1. After removal of 2 bases from V and 3 bases from J, the junction contained 3 bases not matched to a gene. This CDR3 has 14 amino acids. Germline CDR1 reads ENHRY; CDR2 reads SYGVKD. This CDR3 is CAISEGQGLYEQYF. Here the CDR3 DNA reads TGTGCCATCAGTGAGGGACAGGGACTCTACGAGCAGTACTTC.

The chain combines TRBV28 with TRBJ1-1; TRBD1 aligns across 8 bases. The germline V gene encodes CDR1 MDHEN and CDR2 SYDVKM. The CDR3 length is 17 residues. V gave up 10 bases and J gave up 2 bases; unmatched junction bases: 18. As DNA, the CDR3 is TGTGCCATCCGGTTCTTGACAGGGGTATCGGGAAACACTGAAGCTTTCTTT. Translation gives CAIRFLTGVSGNTEAFF.

The chain recombines TRBV29-1 with TRBJ2-1; the D gene is possibly TRBD1 (6 bases). This CDR3 spans 13 amino acids. The germline CDR1 and CDR2 sequences are SQVTM and ANQGSEA. The germline V and J ends were trimmed by 3 bases and 2 bases, with 8 bases remaining between them. CDR3 sequence: CSVDRTAYNEQFF. The DNA of the CDR3 is TGCAGCGTTGATCGGACAGCCTACAATGAGCAGTTCTTC.